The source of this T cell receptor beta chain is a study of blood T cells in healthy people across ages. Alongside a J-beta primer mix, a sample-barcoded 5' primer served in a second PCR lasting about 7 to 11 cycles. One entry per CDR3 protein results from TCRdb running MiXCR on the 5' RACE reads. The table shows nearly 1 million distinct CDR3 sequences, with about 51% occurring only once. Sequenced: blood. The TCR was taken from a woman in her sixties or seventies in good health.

The CDR3: CASSPQGAFWETQYF. The CDR3 DNA follows: TGTGCCAGCAGTCCCCAGGGGGCGTTTTGGGAGACCCAGTACTTC. The rearrangement links TRBV27 to TRBJ2-5; 8 nucleotides line up with TRBD1. V was pared by 5 bases and J by 5 bases, with 10 bases of the junction left unmatched. The CDR3 totals 15 residues. The V gene's germline CDR1 is MNHEY and CDR2 SMNVEV (reference sequence).